This T cell receptor (beta chain) was recovered during a study of cytomegalovirus exposure and HLA in healthy donors. Background on the study: Falling in the Caucasian-associated ancestry cluster were about four fifths of 398 genotyped donors.

Overall study findings and caveats: In a later analysis, HLA-C alleles had the fewest associated TCRs, DRB1 alleles the most.

This clone was counted between two and nine times. As yet, its antigen is unknown. The CDR3 has 16 residues. With 1 base clipped from V and 5 bases from J, the junction kept 8 bases outside the gene matches. Germline loops: CDR1 SGHKS, CDR2 YYEKEE (reference sequence). Use of 60 Vbeta and 13 Jbeta primers characterized the PCR. In the original processing: Unique TCR beta chains numbered about 79 million in a later analysis, with roughly 11 million shared. Profiling relied on immunoSEQ multiplex PCR, and the TCRdb table lists in-frame clones only, not all of them. V, J and clone size are taken as reported in that table, and D and trimming were inferred from the DNA itself. Of 140,000 to 150,000 clones in the sample, 65% to 85% were seen once.

Sequencing input: PBMCs. The chain is built from TRBV5-5 and TRBJ1-4, with 7 bases lining up with TRBD1. The receptor was isolated from a woman aged 40 to 50 in good health and CMV-seropositive. The CDR3 nucleotides are TGTGCCAGCAGCTTGTACCCTAGGACAGGCAATGAAAAACTGTTTTTT. Residues: CASSLYPRTGNEKLFF.